This T cell receptor (beta chain) was sequenced in a study of blood T cell repertoires in COVID-19. Overall study: The United States, Italy and Spain supplied acute and convalescent COVID-19 samples.

In the study's own analysis: Amplifying reference gene primers gave estimates of nucleated cell counts. Sequencing was performed with immunoSEQ multiplex PCR; in TCRdb, only in-frame clones are kept and a portion is missing. V and J calls and clone size are given by that table; D and trimming were obtained from the DNA. The profile covers 210,000 or so clones, with over 75% appearing a single time and roughly 6.2% taken by the ten largest. The germline V gene has CDR1 SGHTA and CDR2 FQGNSA. There are 16 residues in the CDR3. With V trimmed by 5 bases and J by 2 bases, 3 bases remained unmatched. The source of this sequence is a woman aged 40 to 50 who had recovered from COVID-19. The chain employs TRBV7-2 and TRBJ2-2, with 12 bases that match TRBD2. Sequencing was carried out using peripheral blood. The CDR3 sequence is CASSVLAGGNTGELFF. The CDR3, as DNA: TGTGCCAGCAGCGTACTAGCGGGAGGTAACACCGGGGAGCTGTTTTTT. The full variable domain, completed using reference TRBV7-2 and TRBJ2-2, is GAGVSQSPSNKVTEKGKDVELRCDPISGHTALYWYRQSLGQGLEFLIYFQGNSAPDKSGLPSDRFSAERTGGSVSTLTIQRTQQEDSAVYLCASSVLAGGNTGELFFGEGSRLTVL.